The 25 T cell receptor beta chains presented below share a single source sample, sequenced in a study of cytomegalovirus exposure and HLA in healthy donors. A multiplex PCR was run with 60 Vbeta primers and 13 Jbeta primers. The protocol was immunoSEQ multiplex PCR, while the TCRdb copy is restricted to in-frame clones and leaves out a portion. The table lists roughly 150,000 clones, around three fifths of them singletons. Sequences were obtained from PBMCs. The origin of the receptors is a woman aged 25 to 39 in good health and CMV-seropositive.

The chain couples TRBV6-5 to TRBJ1-1; D may be TRBD1 (6 bases). CDR3 length: 14 amino acids. V was cut by 4 bases and J by 2 bases, with 11 bases left in between. The V gene's germline CDR1 is MNHEY and CDR2 SVGAGI. This CDR3 is CASSSRQANTEAFF. CDR3 in DNA: TGTGCCAGCAGTTCCCGACAGGCCAACACTGAAGCTTTCTTT.

V and J are TRBV21-1 and TRBJ1-5; TRBD1, the table's D call, lacks a check against the DNA. TRBV21-1 is a listed pseudogene. The CDR3 length is 15 residues. CDR3 in DNA: TGTGCCAGCAGCAAAAAAAGGGAAGGGGATCAGCCCCAGCATTTT. Translated, it gives CASSKKREGDQPQHF.

A remark on this clone: The junction does not match germline at one end; this may be a read error. The chain is built from TRBV10-1 and TRBJ2-3; the match to TRBD2 covers 7 bases. This CDR3 has 15 amino acids. The V gene's germline CDR1 is WNHNN and CDR2 SYGVQD (reference sequence). CDR3 sequence: CASTPGTIGADTQYF. In nucleotides, the CDR3 is TGCGCTAGCACCCCCGGGACTATAGGCGCAGATACGCAGTATTTT.

The chain combines TRBV25-1 with TRBJ2-7; no clear D. Deletions cut 3 bases from V and 4 bases from J, with 10 bases between. The CDR3 consists of 13 residues. CDR1 is MGHDK, CDR2 SYGVNS, per germline. The chain's CDR3 is CASSEISRYEQYF. CDR3 nucleotides: TGTGCCAGCAGTGAGATTAGCCGGTACGAGCAGTACTTC.

This clone was counted only a few times. The chain uses TRBV10-3 and TRBJ2-1; 12 bases are a match to TRBD2. This CDR3 has 16 residues. V lost 6 bases, J lost 6 bases, and 9 bases stayed unmatched. Germline CDR1 ENHRY, CDR2 SYGVKD. CDR3 sequence (DNA): TGTGCCATCAGGGACCTAGCGGGAGGGCCCAGCAATGAGCAGTTCTTC. Protein sequence: CAIRDLAGGPSNEQFF.

The gene calls are TRBV6-5 and TRBJ1-1; D is possibly TRBD1 (5 bases). V lost 0 bases and J lost 3, with 14 bases in between. CDR3 size: 16 residues. Germline lookup yields CDR1 MNHEY and CDR2 SVGAGI. CDR3 DNA: TGTGCCAGCAGTTACTCTGGGAGGGGCCTTTACACTGAAGCTTTCTTT. It codes for CASSYSGRGLYTEAFF.

This clone was seen once. J is TRBJ1-3 and V is TRBV28; 7 bases map to TRBD1. CDR1 is MDHEN, CDR2 SYDVKM, per germline. The length of the CDR3 is 16 residues. V shed 5 bases and J 4 bases; nucleotides not matched to a gene: 11. The CDR3 is CASSGRGVQGGNTIYF. The CDR3 DNA reads as TGTGCCAGCAGTGGCAGGGGGGTACAGGGGGGAAACACCATATATTTT.

CDR3 nucleotide sequence: TGTGCCAGCAGTAGGGACACCGGCTACGAGCAGTACTTC. Amino acids: CASSRDTGYEQYF. V gene TRBV6-6 combines with J gene TRBJ2-7, with D maybe TRBD1 (6 bases). V dropped 5 bases and J dropped 3 bases, with 11 bases sitting between them. The CDR3 totals 13 residues. CDR1 is MNHNY and CDR2 is SVGAGI in the germline V gene (reference sequence).

The J gene is TRBJ1-2, the V gene TRBV30; 11 bases align to TRBD1. This CDR3 has 15 residues. The germline CDR1 and CDR2 sequences are GTSNPN and SVGIG (reference sequence). J gave up 1 base and V 3 bases, and 4 bases lay outside the gene matches. The CDR3 DNA sequence: TGTGCCTGGAGGGACAGGGGGCGCGGTAACTATGGCTACACCTTC. Its translation: CAWRDRGRGNYGYTF.

This clone was found once. The chain has TRBV18 and TRBJ1-2; D perhaps matches TRBD1 (5 bases). Germline V gives CDR1 KGHSH, CDR2 LQKENI. Deletions cut 5 bases from V and 8 bases from J, with 21 bases between. The CDR3 extends over 15 amino acids. CDR3 sequence (DNA): TGTGCCAGCTCAGGCCAGGGTTCAGATGTCTGGGGCTACACCTTC. Translating it yields CASSGQGSDVWGYTF.

The gene calls are TRBV27 and TRBJ2-7, with 9 nucleotides matching TRBD1. Germline CDR1 MNHEY, CDR2 SMNVEV (reference sequence). The CDR3 loop spans 15 amino acids. The junction had 13 bases not matched to a gene; V was cut back by 3 bases and J by 10 bases. The CDR3 nucleotides are TGTGCCAGCAGTTTTATAACAGGGGGCTATGGCGAACAGTACTTC. Residues: CASSFITGGYGEQYF.

V usage is TRBV6-5 and J usage is TRBJ2-3; 8 bases align to TRBD1. V lost 6 bases and J lost 2; bases outside the gene matches: 7. Germline CDR1 reads MNHEY; CDR2 reads SVGAGI. The CDR3 extends over 15 amino acids. The CDR3 nucleotides are TGTGCCAGCAGCGCAGGGGGCTCGTTCACAGATACGCAGTATTTT. Protein sequence: CASSAGGSFTDTQYF.

This chain joins TRBV6-5 and TRBJ1-3, with 7 bases that match TRBD1. CDR1 and CDR2 (germline): MNHEY, SVGAGI. The CDR3 is made up of 12 amino acids. V shed 5 bases, J shed 7 bases, and the junction held 2 bases outside the gene matches. The CDR3 protein is CASSNRGNTIYF. DNA for the CDR3: TGTGCCAGCAGTAACAGGGGTAACACCATATATTTT.

The chain recombines TRBV4-1 with TRBJ1-2, with unresolved D. The germline V gene has CDR1 MGHRA and CDR2 YSYEKL. The CDR3 contains 14 residues. V lost 0 bases to trimming and J lost 2 bases, with 7 bases between them. This CDR3 reads CASSQDLQNYGYTF. DNA of the CDR3: TGCGCCAGCAGCCAAGATCTACAGAACTATGGCTACACCTTC.

This clone was found a few times. The chain couples TRBV28 to TRBJ2-5; 7 positions agree with TRBD1. V shed 4 bases, J shed 2 bases, and the junction held 7 bases outside the gene matches. Germline V lookup: CDR1 MDHEN, CDR2 SYDVKM. CDR3 length: 15 residues. The CDR3 DNA follows: TGTGCCAGCAGTTCTCGACAGGGATTACAAGAGACCCAGTACTTC. Its translation is CASSSRQGLQETQYF.

The V gene is TRBV28, the J gene TRBJ2-5; 9 positions agree with TRBD2. The J call may not be correct, given that the DNA end is closer to TRBJ2-7. The length of the CDR3 is 19 residues. The germline V gene has CDR1 MDHEN and CDR2 SYDVKM. The CDR3 region is CASSYPGTSLGPASYEQYF. Written as DNA, the CDR3 is TGTGCCAGCAGTTACCCCGGGACTAGCCTGGGCCCAGCCTCCTACGAGCAGTACTTC.

This clone was seen a handful of times. V is TRBV6-5 and J is TRBJ1-4, with 9 bases that match TRBD1. V trimming: 2 bases; J trimming: 9 bases; junction bases outside the gene matches: 7. The CDR3 consists of 15 residues. Germline CDR1 is MNHEY and CDR2 is SVGAGI. CDR3: CASSYTGTGRKKLFF. The CDR3 DNA reads TGTGCCAGCAGTTACACCGGGACAGGGAGGAAAAAACTGTTTTTT.

This chain links TRBV28 with TRBJ1-1, with D possibly being TRBD1 (5 bases). V was pared by 4 bases and J by 7 bases, with 19 bases between. The germline CDR1 and CDR2 sequences are MDHEN and SYDVKM. This CDR3 is built from 15 residues. The CDR3 reads CASSSVRGRQDEAFF. As DNA, the CDR3 is TGTGCCAGCAGTTCAGTTAGGGGCAGGCAGGATGAAGCTTTCTTT.

This rearrangement joins TRBV7-9 to TRBJ2-3; 8 bases fit TRBD1. Germline V lookup: CDR1 SEHNR, CDR2 FQNEAQ (reference sequence). Trimming took 4 bases from V and 0 from J; bases not matched to a gene: 3. The CDR3 covers 15 residues. CDR3 coding DNA: TGTGCCAGCAGCTCCACAGGGGGAAGCACAGATACGCAGTATTTT. This encodes CASSSTGGSTDTQYF.

The chain recombines TRBV20-1 with TRBJ1-1; D gene ambiguous. CDR1 DFQATT and CDR2 SNEGSKA come from the germline V gene (reference sequence). V lost 5 bases and J 3 bases, leaving 7 bases between the germline ends. The CDR3 has 11 amino acids. CDR3 sequence reads: CSAFLDTEAFF. In DNA form, the CDR3 reads TGCAGTGCTTTTCTTGACACTGAAGCTTTCTTT.

The rearrangement joins TRBV7-2 to TRBJ1-2; D remains ambiguous. The CDR3 length is 13 residues. Looked up from germline, CDR1 is SGHTA and CDR2 is FQGNSA. With 7 bases removed from V and 2 bases from J, the gap between germline ends came to 11 bases. In DNA, the CDR3 is TGTGCCAGCACCCGGGGAGGGAACTATGGCTACACCTTC. The encoded protein is CASTRGGNYGYTF.

There are a few counts of this clone. The rearrangement links TRBV6-6 to TRBJ2-5; 11 bases line up with TRBD1. This CDR3 has 16 amino acids. CDR1 is MNHNY and CDR2 is SVGAGI in the germline V gene (reference sequence). Trimming cost V 4 bases and J 5 bases; bases outside gene matches: 9. Here the CDR3 reads CASSSTGTGGGETQYF. The CDR3 DNA reads TGTGCCAGCAGTTCGACCGGGACAGGGGGAGGGGAGACCCAGTACTTC.

This sequence joins TRBV7-8 and TRBJ1-1; D is ambiguous. Germline V gene data show CDR1 as SGHVS and CDR2 as FQNEAQ. The CDR3 consists of 14 residues. The germline V and J ends were trimmed by 1 base and 1 base, with 7 bases remaining between them. The CDR3 coding sequence is TGTGCCAGCAGCTTAGGTGGGAGGAACACTGAAGCTTTCTTT. It yields the protein CASSLGGRNTEAFF.

The chain couples TRBV28 to TRBJ2-1, with 13 bases fitting TRBD2. With 6 bases clipped from V and 4 bases from J, the junction kept 3 bases outside the gene matches. The CDR3 has 15 amino acids. CDR1 and CDR2 from the germline V gene are MDHEN and SYDVKM. CDR3 bases: TGTGCCAGCAGCTTACTAGCGGGGGGGTACAATGAGCAGTTCTTC. Translating it yields CASSLLAGGYNEQFF.

There are a few counts of this clone. J is TRBJ2-4 and V is TRBV21-1; TRBD2 is taken as the D call from the table, unchecked against the DNA. TRBV21-1 is a listed pseudogene. The length of the CDR3 is 11 residues. The CDR3 region is CASSKVLIQYF. CDR3 DNA sequence: TGTGCCAGCAGCAAAGTTCTCATTCAGTACTTC.